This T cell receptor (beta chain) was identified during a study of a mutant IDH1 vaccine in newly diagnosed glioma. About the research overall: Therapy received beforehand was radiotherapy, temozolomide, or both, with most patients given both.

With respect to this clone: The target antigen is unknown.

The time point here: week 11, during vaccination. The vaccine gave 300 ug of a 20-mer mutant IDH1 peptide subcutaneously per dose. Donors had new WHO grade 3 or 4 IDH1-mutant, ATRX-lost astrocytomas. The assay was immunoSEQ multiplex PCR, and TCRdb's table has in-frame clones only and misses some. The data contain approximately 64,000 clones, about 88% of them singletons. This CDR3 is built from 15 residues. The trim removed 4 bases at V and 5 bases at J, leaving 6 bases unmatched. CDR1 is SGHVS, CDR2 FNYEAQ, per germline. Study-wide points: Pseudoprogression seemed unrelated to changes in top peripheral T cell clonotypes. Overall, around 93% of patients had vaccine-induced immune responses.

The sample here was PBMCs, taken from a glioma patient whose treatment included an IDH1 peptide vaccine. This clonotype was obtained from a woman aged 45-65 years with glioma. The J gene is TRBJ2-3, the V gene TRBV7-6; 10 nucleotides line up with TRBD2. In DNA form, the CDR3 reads TGTGCCAGCAGCTCCAGCGGGGGGGTCAAAGATACGCAGTATTTT. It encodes CASSSSGGVKDTQYF. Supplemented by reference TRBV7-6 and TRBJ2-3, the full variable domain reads GAGVSQSPRYKVTKRGQDVALRCDPISGHVSLYWYRQALGQGPEFLTYFNYEAQQDKSGLPNDRFSAERPEGSISTLTIQRTEQRDSAMYRCASSSSGGVKDTQYFGPGTRLTVL.